The source of this T cell receptor beta chain is a study of blood T cell repertoires in COVID-19. Study context: The United States, Italy and Spain provided the acute and convalescent COVID-19 samples. The cDNA or gDNA used as material had been derived from T cells, B-cell-depleted T cells, or PBMCs.

Study processing details: Estimation of nucleated cell counts was performed using reference gene primer amplification. Clones were sequenced by immunoSEQ multiplex PCR, and TCRdb holds only the in-frame ones, with some missing. V, J and clone size were drawn from that table, and D and trimming were deduced from the DNA. The data show approximately 100,000 clones, over 70% seen once. The CDR3 extends over 13 amino acids. Trimming took 6 bases from V and 8 from J; bases not matched to a gene: 4. Germline CDR1 MNHEY, CDR2 SVGAGI. The source material was peripheral blood. This TCR came from a woman aged 80 or over with acute or convalescent COVID-19. V gene TRBV6-5 combines with J gene TRBJ1-2; 12 bases are a match to TRBD1. The DNA for the CDR3 is TGTGCCAGCAGCCGGGACAGGGGGCAGGGCTACACCTTC. Its protein product is CASSRDRGQGYTF.